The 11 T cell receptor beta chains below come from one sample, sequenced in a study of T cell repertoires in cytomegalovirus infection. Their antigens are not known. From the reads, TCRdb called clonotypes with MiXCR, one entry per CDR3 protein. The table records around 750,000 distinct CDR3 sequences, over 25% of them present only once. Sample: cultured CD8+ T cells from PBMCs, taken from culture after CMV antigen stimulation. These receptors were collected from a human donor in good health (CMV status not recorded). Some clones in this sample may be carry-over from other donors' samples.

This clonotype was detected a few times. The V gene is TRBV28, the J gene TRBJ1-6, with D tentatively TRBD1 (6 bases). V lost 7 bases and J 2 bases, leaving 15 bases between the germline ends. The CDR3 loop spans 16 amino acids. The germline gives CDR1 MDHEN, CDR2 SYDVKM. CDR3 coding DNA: TGTGCCAGCACAGAACAGGGCAGGACCTATAATTCACCCCTCCACTTT. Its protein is CASTEQGRTYNSPLHF. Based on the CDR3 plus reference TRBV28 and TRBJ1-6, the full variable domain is DVKVTQSSRYLVKRTGEKVFLECVQDMDHENMFWYRQDPGLGLRLIYFSYDVKMKEKGDIPEGYSVSREKKERFSLILESASTNQTSMYLCASTEQGRTYNSPLHFGNGTRLTVT.

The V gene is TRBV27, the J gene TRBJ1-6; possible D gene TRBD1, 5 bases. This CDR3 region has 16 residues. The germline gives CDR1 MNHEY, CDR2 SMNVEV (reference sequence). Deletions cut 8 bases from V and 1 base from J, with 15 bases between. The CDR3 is CASGRRGGSYNSPLHF. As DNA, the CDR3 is TGTGCCAGCGGACGCCGGGGGGGGTCCTATAATTCACCCCTCCACTTT.

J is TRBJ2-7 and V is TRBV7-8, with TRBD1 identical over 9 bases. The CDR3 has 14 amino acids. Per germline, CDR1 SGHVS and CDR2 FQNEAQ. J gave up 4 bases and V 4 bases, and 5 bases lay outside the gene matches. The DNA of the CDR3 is TGTGCCAGCAGCTATTCCGGGACAGGGTACGAGCAGTACTTC. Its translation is CASSYSGTGYEQYF.

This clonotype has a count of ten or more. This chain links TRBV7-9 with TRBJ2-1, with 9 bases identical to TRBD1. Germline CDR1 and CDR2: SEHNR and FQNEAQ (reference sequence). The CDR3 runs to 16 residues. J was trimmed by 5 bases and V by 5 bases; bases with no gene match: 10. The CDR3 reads CASSPRGDRVHNEQFF. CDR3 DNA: TGTGCCAGCAGCCCACGGGGGGACAGGGTTCACAATGAGCAGTTCTTC.

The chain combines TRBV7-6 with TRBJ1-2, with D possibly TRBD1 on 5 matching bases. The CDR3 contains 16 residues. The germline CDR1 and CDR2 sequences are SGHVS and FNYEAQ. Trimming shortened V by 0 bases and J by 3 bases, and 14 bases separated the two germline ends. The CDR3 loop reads CASSLAYDGGDYGYTF. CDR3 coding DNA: TGTGCCAGCAGCTTAGCGTATGACGGGGGTGACTATGGCTACACCTTC.

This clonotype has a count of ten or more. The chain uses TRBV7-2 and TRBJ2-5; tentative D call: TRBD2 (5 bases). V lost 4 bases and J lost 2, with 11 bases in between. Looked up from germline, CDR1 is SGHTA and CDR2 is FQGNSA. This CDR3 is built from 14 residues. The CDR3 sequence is CASSSGMIQETQYF. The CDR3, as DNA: TGTGCCAGCAGCTCCGGGATGATACAAGAGACCCAGTACTTC.

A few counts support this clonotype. CDR3 loop: CASSEGAGGDYGYTF. DNA of the CDR3: TGTGCCAGCAGTGAAGGGGCAGGGGGCGACTATGGCTACACCTTC. The chain uses TRBV6-1 and TRBJ1-2, with TRBD1 matching over 8 bases. Germline CDR1 reads MNHNS; CDR2 reads SASEGT. V trimming: 1 base; J trimming: 3 bases; junction bases outside the gene matches: 4. CDR3 size: 15 residues.

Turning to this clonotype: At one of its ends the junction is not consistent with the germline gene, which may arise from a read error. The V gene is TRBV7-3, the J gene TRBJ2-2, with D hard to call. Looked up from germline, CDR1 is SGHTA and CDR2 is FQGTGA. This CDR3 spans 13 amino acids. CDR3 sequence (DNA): TGTGCCAACAGCCCAGAGAACACCGGGGAGCTGTTTTTT. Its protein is CANSPENTGELFF.

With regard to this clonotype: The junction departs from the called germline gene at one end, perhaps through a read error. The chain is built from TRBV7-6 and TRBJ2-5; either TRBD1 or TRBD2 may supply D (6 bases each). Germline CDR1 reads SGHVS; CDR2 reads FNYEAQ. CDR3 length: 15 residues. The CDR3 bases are TGTGCTAGCAGCTCAAGGGGGGCAGGGGAAGAGACCCAGTACTTC. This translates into CASSSRGAGEETQYF.

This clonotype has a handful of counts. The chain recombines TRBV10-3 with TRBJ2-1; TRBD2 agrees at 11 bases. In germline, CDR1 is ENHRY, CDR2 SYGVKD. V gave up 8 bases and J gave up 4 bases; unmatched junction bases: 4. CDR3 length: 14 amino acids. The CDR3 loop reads CAIGSSGGYNEQFF. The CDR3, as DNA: TGTGCCATCGGCTCTAGCGGGGGGTACAATGAGCAGTTCTTC.

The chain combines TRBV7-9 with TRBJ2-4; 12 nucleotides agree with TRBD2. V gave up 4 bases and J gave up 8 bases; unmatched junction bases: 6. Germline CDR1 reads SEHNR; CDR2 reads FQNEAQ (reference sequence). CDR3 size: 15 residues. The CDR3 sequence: CASSSSGGAGDIQYF. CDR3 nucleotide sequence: TGTGCCAGCAGCTCTAGCGGGGGGGCGGGGGACATTCAGTACTTC.